This T cell receptor (beta chain) was retrieved from a study of T cell responses to AZD1222 COVID-19 vaccine. General observations from the study: As reported, nearly half of all spike-specific TCRs target variant regions that are unmutated.

Clones were sequenced by immunoSEQ multiplex PCR, and TCRdb holds only the in-frame ones, with some missing. There are some 85,000 clones in the sample; roughly 87% occur only once, and roughly 23% lies in the top ten. This clone was counted a single time. Its antigen is still unknown. The CDR3 is made up of 16 amino acids. The specimen was peripheral blood, collected on day 0 of AZD1222 vaccination. The sequence came from an adult in good health. The chain uses TRBV21-1 and TRBJ2-3. TRBV21-1 is tagged as a pseudogene. The CDR3 DNA is TGTGCCAGCAGCAAAGGGAATGCCGTGCGCACAGATACGCAGTATTTT. Amino acids: CASSKGNAVRTDTQYF.